This T cell receptor (beta chain) was profiled in a study of blood T cell repertoires in COVID-19. Germline V gene data show CDR1 as LNHDA and CDR2 as SQIVND (reference sequence). The CDR3 totals 15 residues. Unmatched junction bases numbered 9, after V lost 5 bases and J lost 4 bases. Clones were read by immunoSEQ multiplex PCR, and TCRdb kept only the in-frame ones, dropping some. The data hold about 180,000 clones, with about 80% observed a single time. Sequenced sample: peripheral blood. This TCR was recovered from a human donor in a cohort sampled during active COVID-19. V and J are TRBV19 and TRBJ2-3; 7 bases map to TRBD2. In DNA form, the CDR3 reads TGTGCCAGTAGTCCCTCTAGCGGTAGCGCAGATACGCAGTATTTT. Protein sequence: CASSPSSGSADTQYF.